The 29 T cell receptor beta chains below all came from one sample that was sequenced in a study of OX40 agonist ivuxolimab in advanced cancers. Assay used: immunoSEQ multiplex PCR; TCRdb lists only in-frame clones, some missing. The sample includes about 64,000 clones, about 88% of them seen just once. The input for sequencing was CD4+ or CD8+ T cells sorted from blood, taken in a trial of the OX40 agonist ivuxolimab. These receptors were taken from an adult with an advanced solid tumor such as melanoma, head and neck, liver or kidney cancer.

The J gene is TRBJ2-4, the V gene TRBV19; 9 positions match TRBD2. The V segment lost 0 bases and the J segment 7 bases; nucleotides outside the gene matches: 10. The length of the CDR3 is 17 residues. Germline V gene sequence: CDR1 LNHDA, CDR2 SQIVND (reference sequence). CDR3 nucleotide sequence: TGTGCCAGTAGTATAGATCCCCTAGCGGGGTGGTCGAACATTCAGTACTTC. Translation gives CASSIDPLAGWSNIQYF.

This clone appeared once. This sequence joins TRBV27 and TRBJ2-5; 8 positions match TRBD2. Germline V lookup: CDR1 MNHEY, CDR2 SMNVEV (reference sequence). The CDR3 runs to 14 residues. V trimming: 5 bases; J trimming: 3 bases; junction bases outside the gene matches: 5. Written as DNA, the CDR3 is TGTGCCAGCAGTCCGAGCGGGGGAAAAGAGACCCAGTACTTC. Translating gives CASSPSGGKETQYF.

V usage is TRBV6-5 and J usage is TRBJ2-2; D is unresolved. Germline values: CDR1 MNHEY, CDR2 SVGAGI. Trimming cost V 1 base and J 5 bases, with 5 bases left between them. The CDR3 length is 13 residues. Here the CDR3 reads CASSYFRTGELFF. DNA for the CDR3: TGTGCCAGCAGTTACTTTCGAACCGGGGAGCTGTTTTTT.

CDR3 in amino acids: CAWNQPQYNSPLHF. For the CDR3, the DNA is TGTGCCTGGAACCAGCCCCAATATAATTCACCCCTCCACTTT. The chain carries TRBV30 and TRBJ1-6; no clear D gene. V was shortened by 4 bases and J by 4 bases, with 11 bases between the two germline ends. Germline V lookup: CDR1 GTSNPN, CDR2 SVGIG (reference sequence). This CDR3 is built from 14 residues.

V is TRBV19 and J is TRBJ2-2; D call uncertain. The V end was cut by 5 bases, the J end by 4 bases, with 2 bases between. From germline, CDR1 is LNHDA and CDR2 SQIVND (reference sequence). This CDR3 spans 11 amino acids. The CDR3 DNA is TGTGCCAGTAGTGCCACCGGGGAGCTGTTTTTT. It is translated as CASSATGELFF.

As DNA, the CDR3 is TGTGCCAGCAGGAGGAGATCCACTGAAGCTTTCTTT. This gives the protein CASRRRSTEAFF. The rearrangement uses TRBV25-1 and TRBJ1-1; D not resolved. The CDR3 has 12 amino acids. Germline V gene sequence: CDR1 MGHDK, CDR2 SYGVNS. With 6 bases removed from V and 4 bases from J, the gap between germline ends came to 9 bases. The variable domain in full, completed from reference TRBV25-1 and TRBJ1-1, reads EADIYQTPRYLVIGTGKKITLECSQTMGHDKMYWYQQDPGMELHLIHYSYGVNSTEKGDLSSESTVSRIRTEHFPLTLESARPSHTSQYLCASRRRSTEAFFGQGTRLTVV.

The gene calls are TRBV12-5 and TRBJ2-3, with 9 bases fitting TRBD1. V was pared by 5 bases and J by 7 bases, with 1 base of the junction left unmatched. This CDR3 has 12 amino acids. Germline CDR1 and CDR2: LGHNT and FRNRAP. The DNA for the CDR3 is TGTGCTAGTGGTGGGACAGGGTATACGCAGTATTTT. Its protein product is CASGGTGYTQYF.

The rearrangement uses TRBV11-2 and TRBJ1-6, with D possibly being TRBD1 (6 bases). Germline lookup yields CDR1 SGHAT and CDR2 FQNNGV. The germline V and J ends were trimmed by 6 bases and 0 bases, with 12 bases remaining between them. This CDR3 comprises 16 residues. CDR3 sequence (DNA): TGTGCCAGCAGTCAAGACAGGATCTCCTATAATTCACCCCTCCACTTT. Translating gives CASSQDRISYNSPLHF.

This clone was counted a few times. This chain connects TRBV5-1 to TRBJ2-2; D remains ambiguous. With 2 bases removed from V and 1 base from J, the gap between germline ends came to 9 bases. In germline, CDR1 is SGHRS, CDR2 YFSETQ. The CDR3 is made up of 15 amino acids. CDR3 loop: CASSFPTRNTGELFF. The DNA of the CDR3 is TGCGCCAGCAGCTTCCCGACACGGAACACCGGGGAGCTGTTTTTT.

V usage is TRBV5-4 and J usage is TRBJ2-5; 7 bases match TRBD2. Losses at the gene ends were 4 bases for V and 5 bases for J; bases not matched to a gene: 11. The CDR3 contains 15 residues. The germline CDR1 and CDR2 sequences are SGHNT and YYREEE (reference sequence). CDR3 DNA sequence: TGTGCCAGCAGCCTAACTGGGGGGGGAAGGGAGACCCAGTACTTC. Encoded protein: CASSLTGGGRETQYF.

The rearrangement uses TRBV29-1 and TRBJ2-5; 7 bases match TRBD1. With V trimmed by 7 bases and J by 7 bases, 9 bases remained unmatched. The CDR3 loop spans 12 amino acids. Germline V CDR1 and CDR2: SQVTM, ANQGSEA. CDR3 coding DNA: TGCAGCGCAGGCGACAGGGTTGGGACCCAGTACTTC. This encodes CSAGDRVGTQYF.

The chain couples TRBV5-4 to TRBJ2-1; 7 positions match TRBD1. The length of the CDR3 is 13 residues. The trim removed 4 bases at V and 7 bases at J, leaving 5 bases unmatched. Germline CDR1 is SGHNT and CDR2 is YYREEE (reference sequence). The DNA for the CDR3 is TGTGCCAGCAGCACGACAGGGCGGAATGAGCAGTTCTTC. Its translation is CASSTTGRNEQFF. Based on the CDR3 plus reference TRBV5-4 and TRBJ2-1, the full variable domain is ETGVTQSPTHLIKTRGQQVTLRCSSQSGHNTVSWYQQALGQGPQFIFQYYREEENGRGNFPPRFSGLQFPNYSSELNVNALELDDSALYLCASSTTGRNEQFFGPGTRLTVL.

The rearrangement links TRBV19 to TRBJ1-6, with TRBD1 matching over 8 bases. The V gene end was trimmed by 10 bases and the J gene end by 8 bases; junction bases not matched to a gene: 10. The CDR3 has 14 amino acids. The germline V gene has CDR1 LNHDA and CDR2 SQIVND (reference sequence). Here the CDR3 reads CATQTGAGDSPLHF. The CDR3 DNA follows: TGTGCCACCCAGACAGGGGCGGGCGATTCACCCCTCCACTTT.

This sequence joins TRBV11-2 and TRBJ2-7; D remains unclear. CDR1 and CDR2 (germline): SGHAT, FQNNGV. V was shortened by 0 bases and J by 8 bases, with 8 bases between the two germline ends. The CDR3 length is 12 residues. For the CDR3, the DNA is TGTGCCAGCAGCTTAGAGTTACAGCAGCAGTACTTC. Protein: CASSLELQQQYF.

The J gene is TRBJ2-5, the V gene TRBV11-2, with D uncertain. Germline CDR1 reads SGHAT; CDR2 reads FQNNGV. The CDR3 loop spans 13 amino acids. Trimming removed 5 bases at V and 5 bases at J, with 12 bases between. The CDR3 region has the DNA TGTGCCAGCAGCCCCCGCCAGACGGAGACCCAGTACTTC. It is translated as CASSPRQTETQYF.

The V gene is TRBV4-2, the J gene TRBJ2-7; the D is unclear. Trimming removed 2 bases from V and 2 bases from J, with 10 bases in between. Germline CDR1 is LGHNA and CDR2 is YNFKEQ. The CDR3 runs to 14 residues. CDR3 amino acids: CASSQSQAAYEQYF. The CDR3 nucleotides are TGTGCCAGCAGCCAATCTCAGGCAGCCTACGAGCAGTACTTC.

The chain has TRBV11-2 and TRBJ1-6; D is ambiguous. The CDR3 extends over 14 amino acids. Trimming stripped 1 base from V and 6 bases from J, with 7 bases between. Per the germline V gene, CDR1 is SGHAT and CDR2 is FQNNGV. CDR3 protein: CASSLGPFNSPLHF. The CDR3 bases are TGTGCCAGCAGCTTAGGACCGTTTAATTCACCCCTCCACTTT.

The V gene is TRBV27, the J gene TRBJ1-2; D call uncertain. There are 13 residues in the CDR3. V dropped 3 bases and J dropped 8 bases, with 13 bases sitting between them. From germline, CDR1 is MNHEY and CDR2 SMNVEV (reference sequence). The CDR3: CASSLSDRRGYTF. The CDR3 nucleotides read TGTGCCAGCAGTTTGAGCGACCGGCGGGGCTACACCTTC.

V is TRBV6-1 and J is TRBJ2-7, with D perhaps matching TRBD2 (6 bases). The V end was cut by 6 bases, the J end by 1 base, with 10 bases between. This CDR3 contains 13 residues. The germline gives CDR1 MNHNS, CDR2 SASEGT. The CDR3 region has the DNA TGTGCCAGCAGCCTGACTAGATCCTACGAGCAGTACTTC. Protein: CASSLTRSYEQYF.

The chain uses TRBV5-1 and TRBJ1-6; D is unresolved. V was clipped by 1 base and J by 10 bases, with 12 bases between them. Per germline, CDR1 SGHRS and CDR2 YFSETQ. This CDR3 is built from 14 residues. CDR3 DNA: TGCGCCAGCAGCTTGATGCGTCCGGAGTCACCCCTCCACTTT. This sequence encodes CASSLMRPESPLHF. Variable domain in full (rest from reference TRBV5-1 and TRBJ1-6): KAGVTQTPRYLIKTRGQQVTLSCSPISGHRSVSWYQQTPGQGLQFLFEYFSETQRNKGNFPGRFSGRQFSNSRSEMNVSTLELGDSALYLCASSLMRPESPLHFGNGTRLTVT.

V gene TRBV5-4 combines with J gene TRBJ2-2; D is unclear. The CDR3 has 13 amino acids. V dropped 4 bases and J dropped 7 bases, with 11 bases sitting between them. Germline loops: CDR1 SGHNT, CDR2 YYREEE (reference sequence). The CDR3 loop is CASSPVSVGELFF. For the CDR3, the DNA is TGTGCCAGCAGCCCAGTGTCCGTCGGGGAGCTGTTTTTT.

V and J are TRBV28 and TRBJ2-7; TRBD1 matches 9 bases. The J segment lost 9 bases and the V segment lost 7 bases, leaving 13 bases of the junction unmatched. Germline V lookup: CDR1 MDHEN, CDR2 SYDVKM. The CDR3 is 14 residues long. The CDR3, as DNA: TGTGCCAGCACCCTGACAGGGGGAGGGTTTGGGCAGTACTTC. Translated: CASTLTGGGFGQYF.

The chain uses TRBV5-4 and TRBJ2-4, with D hard to call. This CDR3 is built from 16 residues. Germline V gene lookup returns CDR1 SGHNT and CDR2 YYREEE (reference sequence). Trimming stripped 0 bases from V and 6 bases from J, with 16 bases between. CDR3 in DNA: TGTGCCAGCAGCTTGGTGGTGGGTGGGTTCGGAAACATTCAGTACTTC. Its translation: CASSLVVGGFGNIQYF.

The chain joins TRBV29-1 to TRBJ2-7; weak D call: TRBD1 (5 bases). V lost 7 bases and J 0 bases, leaving 13 bases between the germline ends. Germline loops: CDR1 SQVTM, CDR2 ANQGSEA. CDR3 length: 13 amino acids. The CDR3 bases are TGCAGCGCAGGACACCTGGGCTCCTACGAGCAGTACTTC. Protein product: CSAGHLGSYEQYF.

The V call is TRBV30, the J call TRBJ2-1; D gene uncertain. The CDR3 sequence is 13 residues long. Trimming removed 0 bases from V and 12 bases from J, with 15 bases in between. Germline CDR1 is GTSNPN and CDR2 is SVGIG (reference sequence). The CDR3 coding sequence is TGTGCCTGGAGTGTTTCGCAGACGGGTGGGCAGTTCTTC. The encoded protein is CAWSVSQTGGQFF. Supplemented by reference TRBV30 and TRBJ2-1, the full variable domain reads SQTIHQWPATLVQPVGSPLSLECTVEGTSNPNLYWYRQAAGRGLQLLFYSVGIGQISSEVPQNLSASRPQDRQFILSSKKLLLSDSGFYLCAWSVSQTGGQFFGPGTRLTVL.

This clone has more than one count but fewer than ten. The genes are TRBV9 and TRBJ1-1; TRBD1 matches at 10 bases. The germline CDR1 and CDR2 sequences are SGDLS and YYNGEE. CDR3 length: 17 residues. Germline trimming cut 0 bases from V and 4 bases from J; bases unmatched to any gene: 9. CDR3 DNA sequence: TGTGCCAGCAGCGTAGCTGGGACAGGGGTCGTGGGCACTGAAGCTTTCTTT. This sequence encodes CASSVAGTGVVGTEAFF.

This clone has just one count. The chain joins TRBV27 to TRBJ2-5, with 11 bases aligning to TRBD2. The ends lost 7 bases at V and 8 bases at J; junction bases unmatched: 6. Germline values: CDR1 MNHEY, CDR2 SMNVEV (reference sequence). The CDR3 runs to 13 residues. Here the CDR3 reads CASKPSGGPTQYF. CDR3 DNA: TGTGCCAGCAAACCTAGCGGGGGGCCCACCCAGTACTTC.

The CDR3 region is CSVESANQPQHF. The DNA for the CDR3 is TGCAGCGTTGAAAGTGCGAATCAGCCCCAGCATTTT. The V and J genes are TRBV29-1 and TRBJ1-5; D uncertain. The CDR3 extends over 12 amino acids. In germline, CDR1 is SQVTM, CDR2 ANQGSEA. V was pared by 2 bases and J by 4 bases, with 6 bases between.

This clone was recorded once. The chain is built from TRBV7-6 and TRBJ1-1; possibly TRBD1 for D (6 bases). This CDR3 region has 15 residues. The germline V gene encodes CDR1 SGHVS and CDR2 FNYEAQ. With 3 bases removed from V and 3 bases from J, the gap between germline ends came to 14 bases. The CDR3 is CASSLFQGKDTEAFF. In DNA form, the CDR3 reads TGTGCCAGCAGCTTGTTTCAGGGGAAGGACACTGAAGCTTTCTTT.